Listed below are T cell receptor beta chains from one sample, sequenced in a study of T cells in Graves' hyperthyroidism and ophthalmopathy. Via MiXCR, TCRdb re-called the multiplex PCR reads, giving one row per CDR3 protein. The data hold roughly 510,000 distinct CDR3 sequences, with 40% to 55% observed a single time. The sequencing input was peripheral blood or thyroid tissue (not recorded which). The receptors come from an adult woman with Graves' disease, either hyperthyroidism or ophthalmopathy (not recorded which). The CDR3 runs from the conserved cysteine through the conserved F or W. Each record gives: D gene, V gene, clone size, J gene, CDR3 DNA, CDR3 protein. A D gene is named only where the DNA matches it firmly. The size of a clone is reported for some rows only, either as once, few or many, or as a class for expanded clones.

TRBD1	TRBV10-3	many	TRBJ2-2	TGTGCCATCAGTTGGACAGGGGGCGACGGGGAGCTGTTTTTT	CAISWTGGDGELFF
NA	TRBV9	NA	TRBJ1-4	TGTGCCAGCAGCCCAGCGAGCCATAACACTGAAAAACTGTTTTTT	CASSPASHNTEKLFF
NA	TRBV7-9	many	TRBJ2-2	TGTGCCAGCAGCCCAGCCTTTGGGGACACCGGGGAGCTGTTTTTT	CASSPAFGDTGELFF
NA	TRBV5-1	NA	TRBJ2-7	TGCGCCAGCAGCTTGGCCCCATCCGGCTACGAGCAGTACTTC	CASSLAPSGYEQYF
NA	TRBV3-1	many	TRBJ1-1	TGTGCCAGCAGCCAAGTTTCGGGGGACACTGAAGCTTTCTTT	CASSQVSGDTEAFF
NA	TRBV7-3	NA	TRBJ1-2	TGTGCCAGCAGCCCGGGACCGGAGTATGGCTACACCTTC	CASSPGPEYGYTF
NA	TRBV28	few	TRBJ1-1	TGTGCCAGCAGCACACCCTCGGCAGGGTCGGATGAAGCTTTCTTT	CASSTPSAGSDEAFF
NA	TRBV5-1	many	TRBJ2-7	TGCGCCAGCAGCCCCCCTGCGGGCCTAACCCAGGGGGAGCAGTACTTC	CASSPPAGLTQGEQYF
TRBD1	TRBV18	NA	TRBJ1-6	TGTGCCAGCTCAGCTACACACAGGGGTGGTTCACCCCTCCACTTT	CASSATHRGGSPLHF
TRBD1	TRBV29-1	NA	TRBJ2-5	TGCAGCGTTACCGGGACAGGGCAGGAGACCCAGTACTTC	CSVTGTGQETQYF
NA	TRBV7-2	NA	TRBJ2-2	TGTGCCAGCAGCTTGGCCCGGGGGCGCAGCACCGGGGAGCTGTTTTTT	CASSLARGRSTGELFF
NA	TRBV2	NA	TRBJ2-5	TGTGCCAGCAAGAGAGCGGAAGAGACCCAGTACTTC	CASKRAEETQYF
TRBD1	TRBV29-1	NA	TRBJ1-1	TGCAGCTTGGGACAGGGGGCTAACACTGAAGCTTTCTTT	CSLGQGANTEAFF
NA	TRBV20-1	many	TRBJ1-6	TGCAGTGCTAGGGAGGGAGGTTCACCCCTCCACTTT	CSAREGGSPLHF
TRBD1	TRBV12-3/TRBV12-4	many	TRBJ2-7	TGTGCCAGCAGTAAAGACAGGGGATCTGGATACGAGCAGTACTTC	CASSKDRGSGYEQYF
NA	TRBV7-3	NA	TRBJ2-7	TGTGCCAGCAGCTTAGATCCCGGAGGGCCCCAGCAGTACTTC	CASSLDPGGPQQYF
NA	TRBV10-3	NA	TRBJ1-2	TGTGCCATCAGTGCTGGCCCGGACACTAACTATGGCTACACCTTC	CAISAGPDTNYGYTF